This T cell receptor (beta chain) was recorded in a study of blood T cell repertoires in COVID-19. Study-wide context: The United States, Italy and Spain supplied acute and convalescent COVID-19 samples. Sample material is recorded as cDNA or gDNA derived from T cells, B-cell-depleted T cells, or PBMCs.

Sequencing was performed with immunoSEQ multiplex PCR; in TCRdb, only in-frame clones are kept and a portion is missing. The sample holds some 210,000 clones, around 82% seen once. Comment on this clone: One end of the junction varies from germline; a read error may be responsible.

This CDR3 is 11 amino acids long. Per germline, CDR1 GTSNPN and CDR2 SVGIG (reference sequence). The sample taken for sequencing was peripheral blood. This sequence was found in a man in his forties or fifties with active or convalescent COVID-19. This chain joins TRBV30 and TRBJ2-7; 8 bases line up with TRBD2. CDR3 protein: CAWSAGQRGIF. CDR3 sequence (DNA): TGTGCCTGGAGTGCCGGACAGCGGGGGATTTTC.